The 10 T cell receptor beta chains below all came from one sample that was sequenced in a study of blood T cell repertoires in COVID-19. Profiled with immunoSEQ multiplex PCR; TCRdb holds only in-frame clones, not every one. The sample has more than 200,000 clones, about nine tenths seen once. The sample consisted of peripheral blood. These receptors all come from a man in his 70s with acute or convalescent COVID-19.

The rearrangement joins TRBV9 to TRBJ2-4, with TRBD1 identical over 9 bases. The CDR3 is 17 amino acids. Germline V gene lookup returns CDR1 SGDLS and CDR2 YYNGEE. V was clipped by 3 bases and J by 4 bases; unmatched bases: 11. CDR3 loop: CASSAPLRTGEKNIQYF. In DNA form, the CDR3 reads TGTGCCAGCAGCGCGCCTCTTCGGACAGGGGAAAAAAACATTCAGTACTTC.

The chain carries TRBV7-6 and TRBJ2-7; 9 bases map to TRBD1. Germline CDR1 reads SGHVS; CDR2 reads FNYEAQ. V shed 1 base and J 9 bases; nucleotides not matched to a gene: 4. This CDR3 region has 13 residues. The CDR3 nucleotides read TGTGCCAGCAGCTTAGGGAAGGACAGGGGGCAGTACTTC. This gives the protein CASSLGKDRGQYF.

This clone was seen a few times. The chain links TRBV29-1 to TRBJ1-5; D remains unclear. The CDR3 contains 14 residues. V lost 6 bases to trimming and J lost 0 bases, with 12 bases between them. CDR1 and CDR2 from the germline V gene are SQVTM and ANQGSEA. In DNA, the CDR3 is TGCAGCGTCTCGGGCGGGGTTAGCAATCAGCCCCAGCATTTT. It specifies CSVSGGVSNQPQHF.

The chain couples TRBV7-9 to TRBJ2-2, with TRBD2 matching over 7 bases. CDR1 is SEHNR and CDR2 is FQNEAQ in the germline V gene (reference sequence). The CDR3 is 16 amino acids. Trimming removed 1 base from V and 1 base from J; junction bases left unmatched: 3. The CDR3 bases are TGTGCCAGCAGCTTAGACGCTAGCGGGAACACCGGGGAGCTGTTTTTT. It specifies CASSLDASGNTGELFF.

The chain joins TRBV3-1 (or the pseudogene TRBV3-2) to TRBJ1-3; D not certain. The germline V and J ends were trimmed by 1 base and 3 bases, with 7 bases remaining between them. Per germline, CDR1 LGHDT and CDR2 YNNKEL (reference sequence). The CDR3 spans 14 residues. The chain's CDR3 is CASSQGTIGNTIYF. CDR3 coding DNA: TGTGCCAGCAGCCAAGGAACTATTGGAAACACCATATATTTT.

V gene TRBV19 combines with J gene TRBJ2-2; D unresolved. Germline V lookup: CDR1 LNHDA, CDR2 SQIVND (reference sequence). The CDR3 sequence is 16 residues long. V was trimmed by 10 bases and J by 3 bases, leaving 21 bases between them. CDR3 coding DNA: TGTGCCACCACCAGCTATACTGACATTTACACCGGGGAGCTGTTTTTT. Translation gives CATTSYTDIYTGELFF.

The chain couples TRBV9 to TRBJ2-5, with 8 bases matching TRBD2. The CDR3 spans 14 residues. Germline assignment: CDR1 SGDLS and CDR2 YYNGEE. The trim removed 4 bases at V and 5 bases at J, leaving 7 bases unmatched. CDR3 loop: CASSRSGGGETQYF. In DNA, the CDR3 is TGTGCCAGCAGCAGAAGCGGGGGTGGCGAGACCCAGTACTTC.

The CDR3 loop is CASSLDNEQFF. The DNA of the CDR3 is TGTGCCAGCAGCCTCGACAATGAGCAGTTCTTC. J is TRBJ2-1 and V is TRBV6-6; D is undetermined. This CDR3 is built from 11 residues. Germline V gene lookup returns CDR1 MNHNY and CDR2 SVGAGI (reference sequence). V lost 6 bases and J lost 5, with 5 bases in between.

The chain is built from TRBV7-6 and TRBJ2-1; D may be TRBD1 (6 bases). CDR3 size: 15 residues. Between the trimmed V and J ends, which lost 4 bases and 6 bases, there was a span of 16 bases. Per the germline V gene, CDR1 is SGHVS and CDR2 is FNYEAQ. The CDR3 bases are TGTGCCAGCAGCTCGACCAACAGGGTTTCCAATGAGCAGTTCTTC. It specifies CASSSTNRVSNEQFF.

The genes are TRBV28 and TRBJ2-7, with D perhaps TRBD1 (6 bases). The ends were cut back, 9 bases at V and 2 bases at J, with 8 bases in the middle. Germline CDR1 and CDR2: MDHEN and SYDVKM. The CDR3 sequence is 11 residues long. In DNA form, the CDR3 reads TGTGCCAGTCGACAGGCCTACGAGCAGTACTTC. As protein: CASRQAYEQYF.